The 16 T cell receptor beta chains below come from one sample, sequenced in a study of blood T cell repertoires in COVID-19. Method: immunoSEQ multiplex PCR; TCRdb's copy keeps in-frame clones and lacks some. The data show 180,000 or so clones, 75% to 90% seen once. Material: peripheral blood. These receptors were obtained from a woman aged 55-69 years with acute or convalescent COVID-19.

V usage is TRBV19 and J usage is TRBJ1-1; TRBD1 matches 9 bases. Germline CDR1 and CDR2: LNHDA and SQIVND (reference sequence). V shed 5 bases, J shed 4 bases, and the junction held 5 bases outside the gene matches. This CDR3 comprises 14 residues. The CDR3 is CASSPGTGTTEAFF. CDR3 bases: TGTGCCAGTAGTCCAGGGACAGGGACCACTGAAGCTTTCTTT.

The chain combines TRBV7-9 with TRBJ2-5, with D perhaps TRBD2 (6 bases). There are 13 residues in the CDR3. Germline CDR1 SEHNR, CDR2 FQNEAQ (reference sequence). V was clipped by 5 bases and J by 9 bases, with 16 bases between them. The CDR3 DNA sequence: TGTGCCAGCAGCCCAGGAGGGGAGTGGCCCCAGTACTTC. This translates into CASSPGGEWPQYF.

The J gene is TRBJ2-7, the V gene TRBV27; D is possibly TRBD2 (7 bases). Deletions cut 6 bases from V and 5 bases from J, with 20 bases between. Germline lookup yields CDR1 MNHEY and CDR2 SMNVEV (reference sequence). This CDR3 is built from 15 residues. The CDR3 sequence: CASSLVLQGGNEQYF. The CDR3 DNA sequence: TGTGCCAGCAGCCTTGTACTACAGGGAGGGAACGAGCAGTACTTC.

The chain combines TRBV5-1 with TRBJ1-1; TRBD1 matches at 9 bases. Germline V gives CDR1 SGHRS, CDR2 YFSETQ. Trimming removed 3 bases from V and 1 base from J; junction bases left unmatched: 4. The CDR3 is 15 amino acids. CDR3 in DNA: TGCGCCAGCAGCTGGGGACAGGGTCGGAACACTGAAGCTTTCTTT. It encodes CASSWGQGRNTEAFF.

The chain couples TRBV2 to TRBJ2-2; TRBD2 aligns across 9 bases. Germline CDR1 and CDR2: SNHLY and FYNNEI. Trimming removed 6 bases from V and 7 bases from J; junction bases left unmatched: 6. This CDR3 comprises 14 residues. The CDR3: CASRAGLASGELFF. The CDR3 DNA sequence: TGTGCCAGCAGGGCGGGACTAGCAAGCGGGGAGCTGTTTTTT.

This rearrangement joins TRBV7-3 to TRBJ1-2; possibly TRBD1 for D (5 bases). The V gene lost 2 bases and the J gene lost 6 bases, with 10 bases spanning the gap. The germline CDR1 and CDR2 sequences are SGHTA and FQGTGA. The CDR3 is 13 amino acids. The CDR3 spells CASSLGQGHGYTF. The CDR3 nucleotides read TGTGCCAGCAGCTTAGGCCAGGGCCATGGCTACACCTTC.

This chain connects TRBV7-6 to TRBJ1-4, with D perhaps TRBD1 (6 bases). V gave up 1 base and J gave up 8 bases, with 14 bases separating them. Germline V gene data show CDR1 as SGHVS and CDR2 as FNYEAQ. The CDR3 totals 15 residues. CDR3 in amino acids: CASSLVEGQGEKLFF. DNA for the CDR3: TGTGCCAGCAGCTTAGTTGAGGGGCAGGGGGAAAAACTGTTTTTT.

V and J are TRBV2 and TRBJ1-4; 7 nucleotides agree with TRBD1. The germline CDR1 and CDR2 sequences are SNHLY and FYNNEI. J lost 4 bases, V lost 4 bases, and 9 bases had no gene match. CDR3 length equals 16 residues. CDR3 coding DNA: TGTGCCAGCAGTGGGCCGCCGGGACAGAGTAATGAAAAACTGTTTTTT. Amino acid sequence: CASSGPPGQSNEKLFF. Full variable domain (remainder filled in from reference TRBV2 and TRBJ1-4): EPEVTQTPSHQVTQMGQEVILRCVPISNHLYFYWYRQILGQKVEFLVSFYNNEISEKSEIFDDQFSVERPDGSNFTLKIRSTKLEDSAMYFCASSGPPGQSNEKLFFGSGTQLSVL.

The chain carries TRBV7-3 and TRBJ2-3; 7 bases match TRBD2. Germline V gene lookup returns CDR1 SGHTA and CDR2 FQGTGA. V lost 5 bases and J lost 0; bases outside the gene matches: 5. The CDR3 consists of 15 residues. Written as DNA, the CDR3 is TGTGCCAGCAGCCAAAGCGGGAAGAGCACAGATACGCAGTATTTT. This gives the protein CASSQSGKSTDTQYF. The whole variable domain, filled in from reference TRBV7-3 and TRBJ2-3, reads GAGVSQTPSNKVTEKGKYVELRCDPISGHTALYWYRQSLGQGPEFLIYFQGTGAADDSGLPNDRFFAVRPEGSVSTLKIQRTERGDSAVYLCASSQSGKSTDTQYFGPGTRLTVL.

This chain joins TRBV6-5 and TRBJ1-1, with 9 bases identical to TRBD1. There are 14 residues in the CDR3. Trimming cost V 7 bases and J 1 base; bases outside gene matches: 4. Germline CDR1 is MNHEY and CDR2 is SVGAGI. The chain's CDR3 is CASKPGQGNTEAFF. The CDR3 region has the DNA TGTGCCAGCAAACCGGGACAGGGGAACACTGAAGCTTTCTTT.

J is TRBJ2-3 and V is TRBV11-2; TRBD1 agrees at 7 bases. The V segment lost 6 bases and the J segment 5 bases; nucleotides outside the gene matches: 5. In germline, CDR1 is SGHAT, CDR2 FQNNGV. The CDR3 has 13 residues. CDR3 nucleotides: TGTGCCAGCAGGCAACAGGGGAGAGATACGCAGTATTTT. It specifies CASRQQGRDTQYF. Filled out from reference TRBV11-2 and TRBJ2-3, the complete variable domain reads EAGVAQSPRYKIIEKRQSVAFWCNPISGHATLYWYQQILGQGPKLLIQFQNNGVVDDSQLPKDRFSAERLKGVDSTLKIQPAKLEDSAVYLCASRQQGRDTQYFGPGTRLTVL.

The chain uses TRBV5-1 and TRBJ1-4; 7 bases are shared with TRBD1. The V and J ends lost 4 bases and 5 bases, in that order; junction bases with no gene match: 8. Germline values: CDR1 SGHRS, CDR2 YFSETQ. The CDR3 contains 15 residues. The CDR3 loop reads CASSLQGVRNEKLFF. Written as DNA, the CDR3 is TGCGCCAGCAGCCTCCAGGGGGTCCGAAATGAAAAACTGTTTTTT.

The chain is built from TRBV6-5 and TRBJ1-5; 7 nucleotides match TRBD1. The CDR3 runs to 13 residues. V shed 4 bases, J shed 5 bases, and the junction held 2 bases outside the gene matches. CDR1 MNHEY and CDR2 SVGAGI come from the germline V gene. In DNA form, the CDR3 reads TGTGCCAGCAGTTTTCAGGGGGATCAGCCCCAGCATTTT. It encodes CASSFQGDQPQHF.

This chain joins TRBV6-5 and TRBJ1-5, with D tentatively TRBD1 (5 bases). The ends were cut back, 7 bases at V and 2 bases at J, with 12 bases in the middle. CDR1 and CDR2 (germline): MNHEY, SVGAGI. This CDR3 spans 14 amino acids. The CDR3 protein is CASKSGAGNQPQHF. CDR3 coding DNA: TGTGCCAGCAAATCTGGGGCCGGCAATCAGCCCCAGCATTTT.

This clone was found once. The gene calls are TRBV27 and TRBJ2-6, with D perhaps matching TRBD2 (6 bases). The ends were cut back, 3 bases at V and 0 bases at J, with 12 bases in the middle. The CDR3 loop spans 17 amino acids. Germline V gene data show CDR1 as MNHEY and CDR2 as SMNVEV (reference sequence). The CDR3 sequence is CASSLEGLNSGANVLTF. The CDR3 DNA is TGTGCCAGCAGTTTGGAGGGCCTAAACTCTGGGGCCAACGTCCTGACTTTC.

The J gene is TRBJ1-1, the V gene TRBV28; 9 nucleotides align to TRBD1. The CDR3 loop spans 17 amino acids. Trimming took 7 bases from V and 5 from J; bases not matched to a gene: 17. Germline CDR1 reads MDHEN; CDR2 reads SYDVKM. CDR3 nucleotide sequence: TGTGCCAGCACCCAAATCGGGACAGGGTGGAGTTGGACTGAAGCTTTCTTT. Translation: CASTQIGTGWSWTEAFF.